The 3 T cell receptor beta chains in this list originate from one sample, sequenced in a study of blood T cell repertoires in COVID-19. Clones were sequenced by immunoSEQ multiplex PCR, and TCRdb holds only the in-frame ones, with some missing. The table includes around 360,000 clones, more than 75% detected once. The source material was PBMCs or T cells enriched from blood (not recorded which). These receptors were collected from a man aged 35 to 55 in a cohort exposed to, infected with or recovered from COVID-19 (not recorded which).

The chain employs TRBV7-2 and TRBJ1-4; D is ambiguous. CDR3 length equals 14 residues. V was pared by 5 bases and J by 0 bases, with 7 bases between. Germline values: CDR1 SGHTA, CDR2 FQGNSA. The CDR3 nucleotides read TGTGCCAGCAGCCCCGGGACAACTAATGAAAAACTGTTTTTT. As protein: CASSPGTTNEKLFF.

This rearrangement joins TRBV18 to TRBJ2-7, with 12 bases matching TRBD1. Germline values: CDR1 KGHSH, CDR2 LQKENI. Trimming at V came to 1 base and at J to 6 bases, leaving 7 bases not matched to a gene. The CDR3 extends over 16 amino acids. The CDR3 loop reads CASSPQSGQGASEQYF. The CDR3 DNA follows: TGTGCCAGCTCACCACAGTCGGGACAGGGGGCCTCCGAGCAGTACTTC.

The gene calls are TRBV7-9 and TRBJ2-1, with unresolved D. The CDR3 runs to 13 residues. Per germline, CDR1 SEHNR and CDR2 FQNEAQ (reference sequence). Trimming cost V 6 bases and J 6 bases, with 12 bases left between them. This chain's CDR3 is CASSLILGNEQFF. The CDR3 nucleotides read TGTGCCAGCAGTTTAATTCTAGGCAATGAGCAGTTCTTC.